This TCR beta chain was profiled in a study of T cell responses to AZD1222 COVID-19 vaccine. Generated by immunoSEQ multiplex PCR, the TCRdb table keeps only in-frame clones and is missing some. The data show 150,000 or so clones, with approximately 93% seen just once and less than 1.5% held by the top ten. Worth noting for this clone: Its antigen is still unknown.

V was clipped by 4 bases and J by 1 base; unmatched bases: 12. The germline V gene encodes CDR1 SGHRS and CDR2 YFSETQ. The CDR3 extends over 17 amino acids. Study-wide points: Of spike-specific TCRs, nearly half reportedly target regions left unmutated in variants.

Material: peripheral blood, obtained 28 days after the second AZD1222 dose. The clonotype was recovered from an adult who received the AZD1222 COVID-19 vaccine. The chain joins TRBV5-1 to TRBJ1-1; TRBD1 aligns across 8 bases. This chain's CDR3 is CASSGGQGFSGNTEAFF. DNA of the CDR3: TGCGCCAGCAGCGGCGGACAGGGTTTCTCCGGGAACACTGAAGCTTTCTTT.